Listed here are 30 T cell receptor beta chains from one sample, sequenced in a study of T-cell reconstitution after alpha-beta-depleted transplantation in children (dated by TCRdb to about 2016). According to the study, the label for this sample's treatment or condition signals: allogeneic hematopoietic cell transplantation with graft depleted of TCRalphabeta T cells and CD19 B cells. Library creation used PCR. The instrument was an Illumina HiSeq 2500. Molecular barcoding was employed in the preparation of TCR libraries, with unique molecular identifiers being used to normalize TCRbeta repertoire quantification. TCRdb took the public reads, trimmed them with fastp at Q25, ran MiXCR for clone calling and kept in-frame beta chains. For every CDR3 protein sequence, its rows merge into one entry that carries the most common genes and DNA. This sample holds roughly 790,000 distinct CDR3 sequences; roughly 15% were observed only once. The ten largest clones capture about 5% of the sample.

The starting material was PBMCs, mostly from graft donor cells, obtained 360 days after TCRalphabeta/CD19-depleted stem cell transplant. These receptors were obtained from a male patient younger than 18 who had a stem cell transplant for acute lymphoblastic leukemia, so the T cells may come from the graft donor.

This sequence joins TRBV6-5 and TRBJ2-2; 7 bases match TRBD1. CDR1 MNHEY and CDR2 SVGAGI come from the germline V gene. V gave up 2 bases and J gave up 2 bases; unmatched junction bases: 8. The CDR3 totals 17 residues. CDR3 loop: CASSYPRQGSNTGELFF. Written as DNA, the CDR3 is TGTGCCAGCAGTTACCCAAGACAGGGTTCAAACACCGGGGAGCTGTTTTTT.

Only a few counts were recorded for this clonotype. V and J are TRBV29-1 and TRBJ2-4; D gene uncertain. CDR3 length: 13 residues. Trimming left V 6 bases short and J 0 bases short, with 9 bases between. From germline, CDR1 is SQVTM and CDR2 ANQGSEA. The CDR3 DNA reads as TGCAGCGTCGTCCAGATAGCCAAAAACATTCAGTACTTC. It codes for CSVVQIAKNIQYF. The full variable domain, rest sourced from reference TRBV29-1 and TRBJ2-4, is SAVISQKPSRDICQRGTSLTIQCQVDSQVTMMFWYRQQPGQSLTLIATANQGSEATYESGFVIDKFPISRPNLTFSTLTVSNMSPEDSSIYLCSVVQIAKNIQYFGAGTRLSVL.

This clonotype has only a few counts. V gene TRBV29-1 combines with J gene TRBJ1-2; TRBD1 matches at 12 bases. Germline V CDR1 and CDR2: SQVTM, ANQGSEA. The CDR3 spans 11 residues. V dropped 7 bases and J dropped 7; count of bases not matched to a gene: 1. CDR3 region: CSAGQGAGYTF. CDR3 DNA: TGCAGCGCGGGACAGGGGGCTGGCTACACCTTC.

The V call is TRBV5-6, the J call TRBJ2-1; TRBD2 aligns across 13 bases. The germline V gene encodes CDR1 SGHDT and CDR2 YYEEEE. This CDR3 is built from 15 residues. The V and J ends lost 4 bases and 9 bases, in that order; junction bases with no gene match: 7. CDR3 region: CASSPQLAGGIEQFF. The CDR3 bases are TGTGCCAGCAGCCCCCAACTAGCGGGAGGGATTGAGCAGTTCTTC.

The V and J genes are TRBV20-1 and TRBJ2-7, with TRBD1 matching 11 bases. Per germline, CDR1 DFQATT and CDR2 SNEGSKA (reference sequence). The V gene end was trimmed by 5 bases and the J gene end by 2 bases; junction bases not matched to a gene: 5. The CDR3 runs to 14 residues. CDR3: CSAVRGQGAYEQYF. The CDR3 region has the DNA TGCAGTGCTGTCCGGGGACAGGGGGCCTACGAGCAGTACTTC.

The chain joins TRBV5-1 to TRBJ2-7, with 8 nucleotides matching TRBD1. Germline CDR1 and CDR2: SGHRS and YFSETQ. V shed 4 bases, J shed 6 bases, and the junction held 3 bases outside the gene matches. The CDR3 has 12 residues. The CDR3 loop is CASSEQGVEQYF. The CDR3 DNA reads as TGCGCCAGCAGCGAACAGGGGGTCGAGCAGTACTTC.

This clonotype was detected only a few times. The chain couples TRBV7-8 to TRBJ1-5, with unresolved D. CDR3 length equals 15 residues. CDR1 and CDR2 from the germline V gene are SGHVS and FQNEAQ. Trimming stripped 2 bases from V and 4 bases from J, with 12 bases between. The CDR3 protein is CASSLIGLGNQPQHF. The CDR3 nucleotides are TGTGCCAGCAGCTTAATAGGGTTGGGGAATCAGCCCCAGCATTTT.

This clonotype was counted between two and nine times. This rearrangement joins TRBV5-1 to TRBJ2-1; no clear D gene. Germline V gives CDR1 SGHRS, CDR2 YFSETQ. The CDR3 is 12 residues long. Deletions cut 4 bases from V and 8 bases from J, with 10 bases between. This chain's CDR3 is CASSPPRDEQFF. CDR3 coding DNA: TGCGCCAGCAGCCCCCCTCGAGATGAGCAGTTCTTC.

This clonotype was observed a few times. CDR3 amino acids: CASSPPFGGGNTEAFF. The DNA for the CDR3 is TGTGCCAGCTCACCCCCTTTTGGGGGGGGGAACACTGAAGCTTTCTTT. The chain joins TRBV18 to TRBJ1-1; D is possibly TRBD1 (5 bases). The germline V gene encodes CDR1 KGHSH and CDR2 LQKENI. Trimming left V 3 bases short and J 1 base short, with 15 bases between. The CDR3 contains 16 residues. Full variable domain (outside the CDR3, taken from reference TRBV18 and TRBJ1-1): NAGVMQNPRHLVRRRGQEARLRCSPMKGHSHVYWYRQLPEEGLKFMVYLQKENIIDESGMPKERFSAEFPKEGPSILRIQQVVRGDSAAYFCASSPPFGGGNTEAFFGQGTRLTVV.

This clonotype was counted only a few times. The chain joins TRBV12-3 or TRBV12-4 to TRBJ1-1; maybe TRBD1 (6 bases). The V end lost 4 bases, the J end lost 4 bases, and 10 bases lay between the germline ends. CDR3 size: 13 residues. CDR3 amino acids: CASSSGEGTEAFF. The CDR3 region has the DNA TGTGCCAGCAGTTCAGGGGAGGGCACTGAAGCTTTCTTT.

The rearrangement joins TRBV11-3 to TRBJ2-7; 7 bases line up with TRBD2. This CDR3 contains 16 residues. V lost 2 bases, J lost 6 bases, and 13 bases stayed unmatched. Germline CDR1 reads SGHNT; CDR2 reads YENEEA. CDR3 residues: CASSLRPTSVRFEQYF. The CDR3 DNA is TGTGCCAGCAGCTTAAGGCCTACTAGCGTCCGTTTCGAGCAGTACTTC.

This clonotype was seen a handful of times. This rearrangement joins TRBV20-1 to TRBJ2-7; weak D call: TRBD2 (5 bases). From germline, CDR1 is DFQATT and CDR2 SNEGSKA (reference sequence). This CDR3 has 14 residues. With 0 bases removed from V and 5 bases from J, the gap between germline ends came to 14 bases. The CDR3 DNA is TGCAGTGCTAGAGACCTATCATACGGGAACGAGCAGTACTTC. This gives the protein CSARDLSYGNEQYF.

This chain uses TRBV20-1 with TRBJ2-7; D might be TRBD1 (5 bases). Trimming shortened V by 0 bases and J by 1 base, and 10 bases separated the two germline ends. Germline values: CDR1 DFQATT, CDR2 SNEGSKA (reference sequence). This CDR3 region has 14 residues. CDR3 coding DNA: TGCAGTGCTAGAGATTCAAGACAGTCCTACGAGCAGTACTTC. It encodes CSARDSRQSYEQYF.

V is TRBV5-1 and J is TRBJ2-1, with 7 positions matching TRBD2. Looked up from germline, CDR1 is SGHRS and CDR2 is YFSETQ. Trimming at V came to 7 bases and at J to 9 bases, leaving 10 bases not matched to a gene. CDR3 size: 13 residues. CDR3 loop: CASGLTSFPEQFF. CDR3 bases: TGCGCCAGCGGACTGACTAGCTTCCCTGAGCAGTTCTTC.

The chain recombines TRBV6-1 with TRBJ2-3; 7 bases are shared with TRBD2. V lost 6 bases, J lost 1 base, and 7 bases stayed unmatched. Per the germline V gene, CDR1 is MNHNS and CDR2 is SASEGT. CDR3 length: 15 residues. Here the CDR3 reads CASSLREAGTDTQYF. The CDR3 nucleotides are TGTGCCAGCAGCCTACGGGAGGCGGGCACAGATACGCAGTATTTT.

The rearrangement links TRBV29-1 to TRBJ2-7; perhaps TRBD1 as D (6 bases). Germline-derived CDR1 and CDR2 are SQVTM and ANQGSEA. The CDR3 runs 13 residues. Trimming left V 6 bases short and J 2 bases short, with 14 bases between. CDR3 in amino acids: CSVQQGGPYEQYF. The CDR3 bases are TGCAGCGTACAACAGGGTGGCCCCTACGAGCAGTACTTC.

The chain is built from TRBV5-1 and TRBJ2-7, with D tentatively TRBD1 (6 bases). Per the germline V gene, CDR1 is SGHRS and CDR2 is YFSETQ. CDR3 length: 14 residues. The V end lost 2 bases, the J end lost 1 base, and 10 bases lay between the germline ends. The chain's CDR3 is CASSFQGKSYEQYF. CDR3 sequence (DNA): TGCGCCAGCAGCTTCCAGGGGAAATCCTACGAGCAGTACTTC.

The V call is TRBV7-2, the J call TRBJ2-3; 11 positions agree with TRBD2. Looked up from germline, CDR1 is SGHTA and CDR2 is FQGNSA. This CDR3 has 16 residues. V lost 4 bases, J lost 4 bases, and 7 bases stayed unmatched. CDR3 in DNA: TGTGCCAGCAGCTCCTACCTAGCGGGAGGCGCAGATACGCAGTATTTT. This gives the protein CASSSYLAGGADTQYF.

This clonotype appeared many times. The gene calls are TRBV27 and TRBJ2-3, with D possibly TRBD2 on 6 matching bases. Trimming pared 1 base from V and 4 bases from J, leaving 9 bases between. Germline V gives CDR1 MNHEY, CDR2 SMNVEV (reference sequence). This CDR3 has 14 amino acids. Written as DNA, the CDR3 is TGTGCCAGCAGTTTATGGGACTTTTCAGATACGCAGTATTTT. Residues: CASSLWDFSDTQYF.

This clonotype was picked up a small number of times. This chain's CDR3 is CASSRPGLGEIREQFF. CDR3 nucleotide sequence: TGTGCCAGCAGCCGACCGGGACTAGGGGAGATACGCGAGCAGTTCTTC. The V and J genes are TRBV9 and TRBJ2-1, with TRBD2 matching 8 bases. V gave up 4 bases and J gave up 10 bases; unmatched junction bases: 16. This CDR3 spans 16 amino acids. The V gene's germline CDR1 is SGDLS and CDR2 YYNGEE. Filled out from reference TRBV9 and TRBJ2-1, the complete variable domain reads DSGVTQTPKHLITATGQRVTLRCSPRSGDLSVYWYQQSLDQGLQFLIQYYNGEERAKGNILERFSAQQFPDLHSELNLSSLELGDSALYFCASSRPGLGEIREQFFGPGTRLTVL.

This clonotype showed up many times. The J gene is TRBJ2-2, the V gene TRBV5-1; 7 nucleotides align to TRBD1. V was clipped by 3 bases and J by 4 bases; unmatched bases: 12. The CDR3 length is 17 residues. Germline values: CDR1 SGHRS, CDR2 YFSETQ. The CDR3 sequence: CASSWGTDRSSTGELFF. The CDR3 region has the DNA TGCGCCAGCAGCTGGGGCACGGACAGGTCAAGCACCGGGGAGCTGTTTTTT. The full variable domain, rest sourced from reference TRBV5-1 and TRBJ2-2, is KAGVTQTPRYLIKTRGQQVTLSCSPISGHRSVSWYQQTPGQGLQFLFEYFSETQRNKGNFPGRFSGRQFSNSRSEMNVSTLELGDSALYLCASSWGTDRSSTGELFFGEGSRLTVL.

This clonotype was seen a few times. CDR3 sequence (DNA): TGTGCCAGCAGCCAAGAAAGTCGGCAGGGATTGTCCTACGAGCAGTACTTC. It codes for CASSQESRQGLSYEQYF. The J gene is TRBJ2-7, the V gene TRBV14; possibly TRBD1 for D (5 bases). Germline V gene data show CDR1 as SGHDN and CDR2 as FVKESK. V dropped 0 bases and J dropped 1 base, with 16 bases sitting between them. CDR3 length: 17 amino acids.

This clonotype was seen a handful of times. The chain links TRBV12-3 or TRBV12-4 to TRBJ2-6; a weak D match, TRBD1 (5 bases). The CDR3 contains 18 residues. Trimming removed 1 base from V and 4 bases from J, with 17 bases in between. CDR3 region: CASSLDRTLVSGANVLTF. CDR3 DNA: TGTGCCAGCAGTTTAGATAGGACACTTGTCTCCGGGGCCAACGTCCTGACTTTC.

On this clonotype: The CDR3 ends on some other residue instead of the conserved phenylalanine or tryptophan, so this is likely a read error. It is unclear where the CDR3 begins or ends on the DNA, so no DNA is shown, and the CDR3 is as TCRdb lists it. The rearrangement uses TRBV24-1 and TRBJ2-7; TRBD1, as called in the table, went unchecked against the DNA. Germline CDR1 KGHDR, CDR2 SFDVKD. The CDR3 spans 13 amino acids, including both terminal residues. The CDR3 sequence is CATSESSVDRHLL.

This clonotype has a handful of counts. The V call is TRBV4-1, the J call TRBJ2-5; D gene unclear. Germline V gene data show CDR1 as MGHRA and CDR2 as YSYEKL. The CDR3 consists of 13 residues. Trimming removed 1 base from V and 4 bases from J, with 7 bases in between. The DNA for the CDR3 is TGCGCCAGCAGCCAAGCTGAGCGAGAGACCCAGTACTTC. Its protein is CASSQAERETQYF.

V usage is TRBV25-1 and J usage is TRBJ2-5, with D unclear. The germline V gene has CDR1 MGHDK and CDR2 SYGVNS. With 8 bases removed from V and 7 bases from J, the gap between germline ends came to 20 bases. The CDR3 loop spans 14 amino acids. The CDR3 loop is CASSNSGVRGTQYF. CDR3 nucleotides: TGTGCCAGCTCTAACAGTGGGGTCCGAGGGACCCAGTACTTC.

This clonotype was seen many times. The chain uses TRBV5-1 and TRBJ2-3, with no clear D. This CDR3 spans 13 amino acids. Germline CDR1 is SGHRS and CDR2 is YFSETQ. The ends were cut back, 0 bases at V and 2 bases at J, with 4 bases in the middle. As DNA, the CDR3 is TGCGCCAGCAGCTTGGAGGCCACAGATACGCAGTATTTT. Its translation is CASSLEATDTQYF.

This clonotype was counted at least ten times. The J gene is TRBJ1-4, the V gene TRBV24-1; D is uncertain. Germline V CDR1 and CDR2: KGHDR, SFDVKD. Between the trimmed V and J ends, which lost 4 bases and 13 bases, there was a span of 12 bases. This CDR3 is 12 amino acids long. CDR3 sequence: CATSDGRYRLFF. The CDR3 DNA follows: TGTGCCACCAGTGACGGAAGGTACAGACTGTTTTTT.

The table lists this clonotype with a few counts. The chain is built from TRBV5-1 and TRBJ1-5, with a weak D call TRBD1 (5 bases). CDR1 is SGHRS and CDR2 is YFSETQ in the germline V gene. The CDR3 is 15 amino acids. V lost 1 base and J 9 bases, leaving 17 bases between the germline ends. CDR3 bases: TGCGCCAGCAGCTTGAATGGGGGACCCCTTTCGCCCCAGCATTTT. This codes for CASSLNGGPLSPQHF.

This clonotype has a count of ten or more. The J gene is TRBJ1-5, the V gene TRBV19; TRBD1 agrees at 9 bases. CDR3 size: 13 residues. Looked up from germline, CDR1 is LNHDA and CDR2 is SQIVND (reference sequence). V dropped 9 bases and J dropped 4; count of bases not matched to a gene: 4. The CDR3 DNA sequence: TGTGCCAGCTCACAGGGGGCAAATCAGCCCCAGCATTTT. The encoded protein is CASSQGANQPQHF. Supplemented by reference TRBV19 and TRBJ1-5, the full variable domain reads DGGITQSPKYLFRKEGQNVTLSCEQNLNHDAMYWYRQDPGQGLRLIYYSQIVNDFQKGDIAEGYSVSREKKESFPLTVTSAQKNPTAFYLCASSQGANQPQHFGDGTRLSIL.